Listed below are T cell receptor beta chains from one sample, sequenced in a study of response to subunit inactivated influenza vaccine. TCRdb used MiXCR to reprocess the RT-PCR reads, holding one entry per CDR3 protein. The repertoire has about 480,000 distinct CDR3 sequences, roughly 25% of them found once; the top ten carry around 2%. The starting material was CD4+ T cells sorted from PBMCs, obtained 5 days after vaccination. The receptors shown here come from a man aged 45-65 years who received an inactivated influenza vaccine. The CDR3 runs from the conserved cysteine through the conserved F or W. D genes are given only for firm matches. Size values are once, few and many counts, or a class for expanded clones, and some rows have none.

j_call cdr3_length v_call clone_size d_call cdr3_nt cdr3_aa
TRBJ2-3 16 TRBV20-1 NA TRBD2 TGCAGTGCGCACGCCTCGACTAGCGGAAGCACAGATACGCAGTATTTT CSAHASTSGSTDTQYF
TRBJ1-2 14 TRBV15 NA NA TGTGCCACCAGCAGTGGTCGGTTTACCTATGGCTACACCTTC CATSSGRFTYGYTF
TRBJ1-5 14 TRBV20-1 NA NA TGCAGTGCTAGAGATCGAACAAGCAATCAGCCCCAGCATTTT CSARDRTSNQPQHF
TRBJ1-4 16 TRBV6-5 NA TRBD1 TGTGCCAGCAGTTACGAGACAGGGGGAATGAATGAAAAACTGTTTTTT CASSYETGGMNEKLFF
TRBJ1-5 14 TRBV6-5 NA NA TGTGCCAGCAGTTACTCGATGGGGGTTTGGCCCCAGCATTTT CASSYSMGVWPQHF
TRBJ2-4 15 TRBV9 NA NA TGTGCCAGCAGCCCCCCGGGACTAGCCAAAAACATTCAGTACTTC CASSPPGLAKNIQYF
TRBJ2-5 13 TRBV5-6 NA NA TGTGCCAGCAGCGGGGGGACGTGGGAGACCCAGTACTTC CASSGGTWETQYF
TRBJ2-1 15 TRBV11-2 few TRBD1 TGTGCCAGCAGCCCAGAGCTCAGGGGGCTGGGTGAGCAGTTCTTC CASSPELRGLGEQFF
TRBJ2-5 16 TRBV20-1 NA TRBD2 TGCAGTGCTAGACCTGTAGCGGGACATCTCCAAGAGACCCAGTACTTC CSARPVAGHLQETQYF
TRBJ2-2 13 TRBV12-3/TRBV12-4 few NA TGTGCCAGCAGTCCCGGCCCGTCAGGGGAGCTGTTTTTT CASSPGPSGELFF
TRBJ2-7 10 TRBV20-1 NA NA TGCAGTGCTCTCCGGCGAGAGCAGTACTTC CSALRREQYF
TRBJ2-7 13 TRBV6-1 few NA TGTGCCAGCGGCATTAGGGCAGACTACGAGCAGTACTTC CASGIRADYEQYF
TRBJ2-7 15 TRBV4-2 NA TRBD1 TGTGCCAGCAGCCAGGGACAGGGGGTCACCTACGAGCAGTACTTC CASSQGQGVTYEQYF
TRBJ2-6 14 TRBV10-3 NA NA TGTGCCATCAGTGAGGGGACAGGGGCCAACGTCCTGACTTTC CAISEGTGANVLTF
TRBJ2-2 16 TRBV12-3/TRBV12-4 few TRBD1 TGTGCCAGCAGTCCACGGGACAGGGGATGGACCGGGGAGCTGTTTTTT CASSPRDRGWTGELFF
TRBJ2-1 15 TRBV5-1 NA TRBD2 TGCGCCAGCAGCTTCGACGGGGGGTCCTACAATGAGCAGTTCTTC CASSFDGGSYNEQFF
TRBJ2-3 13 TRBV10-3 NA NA TGTGCCATCAGTGCGGCAGGGACAGATACGCAGTATTTT CAISAAGTDTQYF
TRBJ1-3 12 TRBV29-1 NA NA TGCAGCGTTGCGGGGAATGGAAACACCATATATTTT CSVAGNGNTIYF
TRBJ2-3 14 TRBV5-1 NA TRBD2 TGCGCCAGCAGCGGGACTAGCGGGGCTGTTAAGCAGTATTTT CASSGTSGAVKQYF
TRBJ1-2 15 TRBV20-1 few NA TGCAGTGCTAGAGCTCCCGGCGGGGGCAAAGGTCTGGACACCTTC CSARAPGGGKGLDTF
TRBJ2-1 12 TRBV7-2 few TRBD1 TGTGCCAGCAGCTTATCCGGGACAGTGAAATTCTTC CASSLSGTVKFF
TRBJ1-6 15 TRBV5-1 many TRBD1 TGCGCCAGCAGCTTACAGGGACAGCGGAATTCACCCCTCCACTTT CASSLQGQRNSPLHF
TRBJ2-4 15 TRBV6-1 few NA TGTGCCAGCAGATCCCCCAGACTAGCCAAAAACATTCAGTACTTC CASRSPRLAKNIQYF
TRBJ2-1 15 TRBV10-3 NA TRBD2 TGTGCCATTCGGACTAGCGGGGGGGCCGCGAATGAGCAGTTCTTC CAIRTSGGAANEQFF
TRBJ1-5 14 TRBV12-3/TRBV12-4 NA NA TGTGCCAGCAGTTTGGATCAGGCGCAGGGGCCCCAGCATTTT CASSLDQAQGPQHF
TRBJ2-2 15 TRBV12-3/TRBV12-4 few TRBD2 TGTGCCAGCAGTTTGGGCGGGAGTCTCACCGGGGAGCTGTTTTTT CASSLGGSLTGELFF
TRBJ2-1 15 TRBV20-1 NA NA TGCAGTGCTAGAGTCTCCGCGGGAAGGGGGAATGAGCAGTTCTTC CSARVSAGRGNEQFF
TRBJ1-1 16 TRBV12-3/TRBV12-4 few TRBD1 TGTGCCAGCAGTCCTTCGCCCGGACAGGGGAGCACTGAAGCTTTCTTT CASSPSPGQGSTEAFF
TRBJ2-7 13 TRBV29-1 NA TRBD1 TGCAGCGTTGACGGTCAGGGGGCTTACGAGCAGTACTTC CSVDGQGAYEQYF
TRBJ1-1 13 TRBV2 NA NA TGTGCCAGCAGCGGACTGAGGAACACTGAAGCTTTCTTT CASSGLRNTEAFF
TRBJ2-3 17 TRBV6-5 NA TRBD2 TGTGCCAGCAGTTACCGAACCGGGACTAGCGGCACAGATACGCAGTATTTT CASSYRTGTSGTDTQYF